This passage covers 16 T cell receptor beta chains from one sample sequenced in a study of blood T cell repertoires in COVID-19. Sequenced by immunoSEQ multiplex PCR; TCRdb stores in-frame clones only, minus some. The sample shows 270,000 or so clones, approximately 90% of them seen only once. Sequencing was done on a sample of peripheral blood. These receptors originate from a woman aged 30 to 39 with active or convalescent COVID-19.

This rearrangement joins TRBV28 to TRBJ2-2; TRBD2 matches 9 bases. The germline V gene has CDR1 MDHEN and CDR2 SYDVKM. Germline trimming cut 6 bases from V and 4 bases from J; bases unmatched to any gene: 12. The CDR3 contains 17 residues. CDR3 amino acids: CASRPWAGGPSTGELFF. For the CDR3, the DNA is TGTGCCAGCAGGCCCTGGGCGGGGGGGCCTAGCACCGGGGAGCTGTTTTTT.

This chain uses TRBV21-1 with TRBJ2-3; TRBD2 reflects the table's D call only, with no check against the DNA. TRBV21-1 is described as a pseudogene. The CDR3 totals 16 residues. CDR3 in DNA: TGTGCCAGCAGCAAAGGTATGGCGGTGGACACAGATACGCAGTATTTT. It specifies CASSKGMAVDTDTQYF.

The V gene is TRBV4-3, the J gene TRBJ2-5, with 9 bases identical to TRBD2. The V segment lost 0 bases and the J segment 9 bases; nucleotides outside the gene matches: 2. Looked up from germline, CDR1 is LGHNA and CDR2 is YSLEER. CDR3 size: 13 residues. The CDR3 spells CASSQEASGAQYF. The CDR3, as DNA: TGCGCCAGCAGCCAAGAGGCTAGCGGGGCCCAGTACTTC.

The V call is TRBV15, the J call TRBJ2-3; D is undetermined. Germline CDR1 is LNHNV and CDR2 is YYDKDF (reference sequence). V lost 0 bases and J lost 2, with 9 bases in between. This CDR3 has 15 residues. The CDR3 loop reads CATSRDLRNTDTQYF. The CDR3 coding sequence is TGTGCCACCAGCAGAGATCTGAGGAACACAGATACGCAGTATTTT.

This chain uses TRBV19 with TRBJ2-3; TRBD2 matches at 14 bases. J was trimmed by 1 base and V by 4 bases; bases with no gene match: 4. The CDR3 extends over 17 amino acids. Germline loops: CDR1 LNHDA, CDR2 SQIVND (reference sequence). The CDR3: CASSTPGLAGGTDTQYF. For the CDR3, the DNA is TGTGCCAGTAGTACCCCGGGACTAGCGGGGGGCACAGATACGCAGTATTTT.

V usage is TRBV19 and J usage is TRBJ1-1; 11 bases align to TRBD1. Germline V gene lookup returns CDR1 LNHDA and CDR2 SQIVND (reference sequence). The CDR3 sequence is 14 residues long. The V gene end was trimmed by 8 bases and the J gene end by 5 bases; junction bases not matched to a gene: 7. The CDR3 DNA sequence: TGTGCCAGTCTTCCGGGACAGGGGGGAACTGAAGCTTTCTTT. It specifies CASLPGQGGTEAFF.

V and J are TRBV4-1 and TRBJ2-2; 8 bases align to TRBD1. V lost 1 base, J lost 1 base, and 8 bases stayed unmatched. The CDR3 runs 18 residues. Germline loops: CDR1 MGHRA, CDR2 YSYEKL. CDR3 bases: TGCGCCAGCAGCCAAGTTGCGGACAGGGCCCAGAACACCGGGGAGCTGTTTTTT. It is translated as CASSQVADRAQNTGELFF.

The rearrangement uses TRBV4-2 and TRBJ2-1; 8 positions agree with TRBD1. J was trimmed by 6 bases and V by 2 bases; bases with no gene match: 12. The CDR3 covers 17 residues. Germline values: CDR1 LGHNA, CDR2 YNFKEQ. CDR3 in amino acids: CASSQTSPGGPGNEQFF. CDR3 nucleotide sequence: TGTGCCAGCAGCCAAACATCGCCAGGGGGCCCAGGCAATGAGCAGTTCTTC.

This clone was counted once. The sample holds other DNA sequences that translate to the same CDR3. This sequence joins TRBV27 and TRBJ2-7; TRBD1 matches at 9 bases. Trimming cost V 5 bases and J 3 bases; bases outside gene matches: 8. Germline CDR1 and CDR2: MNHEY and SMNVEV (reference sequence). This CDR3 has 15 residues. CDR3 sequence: CASSLRDRVGYEQYF. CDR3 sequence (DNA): TGTGCCAGCAGTCTCCGGGACAGGGTCGGCTACGAGCAGTACTTC.

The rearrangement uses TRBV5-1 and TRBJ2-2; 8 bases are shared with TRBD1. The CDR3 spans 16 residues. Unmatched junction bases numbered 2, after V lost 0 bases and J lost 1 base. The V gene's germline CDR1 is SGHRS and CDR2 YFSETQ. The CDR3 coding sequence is TGCGCCAGCAGCTTGGTGGACAGGGTGAACACCGGGGAGCTGTTTTTT. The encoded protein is CASSLVDRVNTGELFF.

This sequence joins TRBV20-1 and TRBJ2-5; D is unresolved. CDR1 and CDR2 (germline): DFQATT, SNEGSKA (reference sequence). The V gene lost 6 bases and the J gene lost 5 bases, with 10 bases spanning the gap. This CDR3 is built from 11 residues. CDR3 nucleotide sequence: TGCAGTGCCATGAGGAGTGAGACCCAGTACTTC. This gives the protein CSAMRSETQYF.

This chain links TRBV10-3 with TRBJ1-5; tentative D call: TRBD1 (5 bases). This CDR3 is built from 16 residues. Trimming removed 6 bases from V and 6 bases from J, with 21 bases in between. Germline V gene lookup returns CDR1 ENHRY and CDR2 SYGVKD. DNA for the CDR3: TGTGCCATCAGCCCAGGGTCGGTTGGGTCGAGTCAGCCCCAGCATTTT. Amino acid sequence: CAISPGSVGSSQPQHF.

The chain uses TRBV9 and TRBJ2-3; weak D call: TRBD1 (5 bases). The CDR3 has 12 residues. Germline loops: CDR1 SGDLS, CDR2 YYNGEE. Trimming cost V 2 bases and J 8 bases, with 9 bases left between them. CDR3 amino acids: CASSVGDSTQYF. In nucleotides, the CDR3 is TGTGCCAGCAGCGTTGGAGACAGTACGCAGTATTTT.

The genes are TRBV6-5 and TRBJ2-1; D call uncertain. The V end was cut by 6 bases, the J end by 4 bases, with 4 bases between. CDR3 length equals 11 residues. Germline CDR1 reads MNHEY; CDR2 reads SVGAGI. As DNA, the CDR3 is TGTGCCAGCAGCACTTACAATGAGCAGTTCTTC. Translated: CASSTYNEQFF.

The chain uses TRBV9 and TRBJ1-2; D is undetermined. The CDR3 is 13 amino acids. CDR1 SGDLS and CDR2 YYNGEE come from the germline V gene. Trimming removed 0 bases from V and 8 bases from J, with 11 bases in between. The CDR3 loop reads CASSVGGSRGYTF. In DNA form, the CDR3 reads TGTGCCAGCAGCGTAGGAGGATCTCGGGGCTACACCTTC.

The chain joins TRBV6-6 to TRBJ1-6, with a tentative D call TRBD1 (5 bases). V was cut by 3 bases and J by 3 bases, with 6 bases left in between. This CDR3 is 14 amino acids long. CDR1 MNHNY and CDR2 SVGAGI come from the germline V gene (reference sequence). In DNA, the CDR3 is TGTGCCAGCAGTTATCAGGGCTATAATTCACCCCTCCACTTT. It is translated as CASSYQGYNSPLHF.